This TCR beta chain was sequenced in a study of blood T cell repertoires in COVID-19 (dated by TCRdb to about 2020). Concerning the study at large: Samples from collaborators originated in the United States, Italy and Spain and spanned both the acute and convalescent phases of COVID-19. The prospective study material was composed of cDNA or gDNA derived from T cells, B-cell-depleted T cells, or PBMCs. HLA class I and class II types, where available, came from metadata supplied by the sample provider rather than from assay-based typing. The dataset comprised deeply sampled blood TCRbeta repertoires from subjects exposed to, actively infected with, or recovered from COVID-19. Samples came from the ongoing ImmuneRACE study (first 160 participants) plus 1,254 subjects from 6 global collaborators. The repertoires were made available in a free public database intended to serve as a resource for research on the immune response to SARS-CoV-2. Sample metadata almost always included a de-identified subject ID, COVID-19 status, age in years and sex. Broader findings and caveats from the paper: Clinical and demographic metadata were provided uncurated, with the amount varying by source and participant.

Comment on this clone: The specificity of this receptor is unknown. Base qualities were left out, and no much larger clone turns up one base away.

For CDR1 and CDR2, the germline V gene lists SNHLY and FYNNEI. The germline ends are 8 bases apart after V is trimmed by 6 bases and J by 2 bases. The CDR3 measures 12 amino acids from cysteine to phenylalanine. This entry keeps only the CDR3 DNA: 36 bases, framed from base 1. Participants in the prospective study were enrolled through a virtual design, were aged about 18 to 90 years, and lived in 20 to 30 United States geographic areas. To assign participants to cohorts, the prospective study relied on clinical history that participants themselves reported in a screening survey and a study questionnaire. Recovered participants in ImmuneRACE Cohort 3 were defined as having two consecutive negative NP/OP PCR tests, clearance from a healthcare professional, or resolution of symptoms. In the prospective study, whole blood, serum and a nasopharyngeal or oropharyngeal swab were collected from each participant by mobile phlebotomists. Prospective study participants could optionally give additional blood draws and questionnaires over a 2-month period. Before DNA extraction, prospective study blood samples were shipped either frozen or at room temperature.

TCRbeta CDR3 regions were amplified from genomic DNA using the immunoSEQ Assay, a bias-controlled multiplex PCR. Turning to the authors' computational methods: Nucleated cell counts per sample were estimated from amplification of reference gene primers within the assay. Sequence reads were collapsed and filtered to measure the absolute abundance of every unique TCRbeta CDR3 rearrangement. For each sample, productive Simpson clonality was calculated as the square root of Simpson's diversity index over productive rearrangements. The table was pulled from immuneACCESS by TCRdb, which kept in-frame rearrangements only. Such tables lose some clones; where checked, under half of the loss comes from unresolved V genes, and the rest has no known cause. The V and J calls and clone size are taken from that table; D and trimming were inferred from the DNA. The sample data list 250,000 to 300,000 clones, and 70% to 90% of these were observed just once. 1% of the sample is in the top ten clones.

The source material was PBMCs or T cells enriched from blood (not recorded which). This TCR came from a woman in her 30s who had recovered from COVID-19. The V and J genes are TRBV2 and TRBJ2-7; 6 matching bases give a weak D call of TRBD1. The bases are TGTGCCAGCAGGGACAGAGCCTACGAGCAGTACTTC. Its translation is CASRDRAYEQYF.